The source of this TCR beta chain is a study of PD-1 blockade in classical Hodgkin lymphoma. Study-level results: Patients with a complete response exhibited baseline diversity comparable to newly diagnosed patients. As was reported, newly diagnosed patients showed lower baseline TCR diversity than healthy donors did.

Data came from immunoSEQ multiplex PCR; TCRdb stores just in-frame clones and leaves some out. The sample yields about 40,000 clones, about 89% seen once. In the case of this clone: The antigen is not known.

Each patient experienced a relapse that followed autologous stem cell transplantation, and brentuximab vedotin exposure varied. Complete response, partial response or progressive disease constituted the best response categories observed. This CDR3 has 14 residues. The V gene's germline CDR1 is SGHTA and CDR2 FQGNSA. Germline trimming cut 6 bases from V and 0 bases from J; bases unmatched to any gene: 4. This TCR came from a human donor with classical Hodgkin lymphoma. The chain has TRBV7-2 and TRBJ1-1, with 7 positions matching TRBD1. The sample here was peripheral blood mononuclear cells (PBMCs), taken at baseline. CDR3 in DNA: TGTGCCAGCAGGTTGACAGGGCTGAACACTGAAGCTTTCTTT. This sequence encodes CASRLTGLNTEAFF.